What follows are 15 T cell receptor beta chains derived from one specimen sequenced in a study of T cells of healthy individuals. One entry per CDR3 protein results from TCRdb running MiXCR on the 5' RACE reads. The sample holds about 41,000 distinct CDR3 sequences, roughly 4.3% seen once. These receptors originate from a human donor in good health.

The V call is TRBV18, the J call TRBJ2-7; the D is unclear. CDR1 is KGHSH, CDR2 LQKENI, per germline. This CDR3 contains 13 residues. Trimming shortened V by 3 bases and J by 3 bases, and 9 bases separated the two germline ends. The CDR3 is CASSPATSYEQYF. The CDR3 DNA follows: TGTGCCAGCTCACCGGCCACCAGCTACGAGCAGTACTTC.

Ten or more counts support this clonotype. The CDR3 region is CASSRRGGVYNEQFF. DNA of the CDR3: TGTGCCAGCAGCCGCCGGGGCGGGGTGTACAATGAGCAGTTCTTC. The chain is built from TRBV7-9 and TRBJ2-1; weak D call: TRBD2 (6 bases). The CDR3 runs 15 residues. The germline V gene has CDR1 SEHNR and CDR2 FQNEAQ (reference sequence). Trimming left V 5 bases short and J 4 bases short, with 15 bases between.

The chain carries TRBV11-2 and TRBJ2-3; D possibly corresponds to TRBD2 (5 bases). Germline V gene lookup returns CDR1 SGHAT and CDR2 FQNNGV. This CDR3 has 15 amino acids. Trimming removed 1 base from V and 0 bases from J, with 8 bases in between. CDR3 coding DNA: TGTGCCAGCAGCTTAGGGTTAGCGAGCACAGATACGCAGTATTTT. This gives the protein CASSLGLASTDTQYF.

In this sample, this clonotype turned up a few times. The gene calls are TRBV2 and TRBJ2-1, with 9 bases fitting TRBD1. V dropped 8 bases and J dropped 2; count of bases not matched to a gene: 7. This CDR3 comprises 15 residues. Germline V gives CDR1 SNHLY, CDR2 FYNNEI. Here the CDR3 reads CASWDRVPPYNEQFF. DNA of the CDR3: TGTGCCAGCTGGGACAGGGTACCACCCTACAATGAGCAGTTCTTC.

This sequence joins TRBV20-1 and TRBJ1-4; D call uncertain. The ends were cut back, 1 base at V and 7 bases at J, with 7 bases in the middle. CDR3 size: 12 residues. Looked up from germline, CDR1 is DFQATT and CDR2 is SNEGSKA (reference sequence). The CDR3, as DNA: TGCAGTGCTAGAGGGAACCCTGAAAAACTGTTTTTT. This encodes CSARGNPEKLFF.

A note on this clonotype: A read error is possible here, since a much larger clone lies one base away. Given the absence of the conserved phenylalanine or tryptophan at the CDR3 end, a read error is likely. The chain combines TRBV27 with TRBJ1-1; D uncertain. Between the trimmed V and J ends, which lost 0 bases and 4 bases, there was a span of 15 bases. Per germline, CDR1 MNHEY and CDR2 SMNVEV (reference sequence). The CDR3 has 16 amino acids. This CDR3 is CASSLSIPGFGTEAFL. DNA of the CDR3: TGTGCCAGCAGTTTATCGATCCCGGGGTTTGGCACTGAAGCTTTCTTA.

Many counts were recorded for this clonotype. The chain couples TRBV9 to TRBJ2-7; the D is unclear. The CDR3 contains 14 residues. CDR1 and CDR2 from the germline V gene are SGDLS and YYNGEE. V gave up 0 bases and J gave up 5 bases, with 12 bases separating them. CDR3 bases: TGTGCCAGCAGCGTAGCCGGGTCTGCTGACGAGCAGTACTTC. It translates to CASSVAGSADEQYF.

This clonotype was found a few times. J is TRBJ2-1 and V is TRBV9; TRBD2 matches 11 bases. V lost 4 bases and J lost 7; bases outside the gene matches: 10. The length of the CDR3 is 16 residues. CDR1 SGDLS and CDR2 YYNGEE come from the germline V gene. CDR3 residues: CASSPSWGTSGNEQFF. The CDR3 region has the DNA TGTGCCAGCAGCCCCTCCTGGGGGACTAGCGGAAATGAGCAGTTCTTC.

This clonotype showed up many times. V usage is TRBV11-3 and J usage is TRBJ1-5; D perhaps matches TRBD1 (6 bases). The CDR3 is made up of 16 amino acids. Germline CDR1 is SGHNT and CDR2 is YENEEA. The ends were cut back, 9 bases at V and 0 bases at J, with 18 bases in the middle. CDR3 DNA sequence: TGTGCCAGAACCTTCCCCCCAGGGGATAGCAATCAGCCCCAGCATTTT. Amino acid sequence: CARTFPPGDSNQPQHF.

This clonotype was counted a few times. V is TRBV15 and J is TRBJ2-3; 7 nucleotides match TRBD1. In germline, CDR1 is LNHNV, CDR2 YYDKDF (reference sequence). The CDR3 is 20 residues long. With 0 bases clipped from V and 2 bases from J, the junction kept 17 bases outside the gene matches. The CDR3 spells CATSRDLPRLGGPHTDTQYF. DNA of the CDR3: TGTGCCACCAGCAGAGATTTACCACGGTTAGGGGGCCCACACACAGATACGCAGTATTTT.

This clonotype has only a few counts. CDR3 nucleotides: TGTGCCAGCAGGGACGGGACAGGGGGAACTGAAGCTTTCTTT. As protein: CASRDGTGGTEAFF. The chain is built from TRBV2 and TRBJ1-1; 11 positions agree with TRBD1. The CDR3 length is 14 residues. Germline V gives CDR1 SNHLY, CDR2 FYNNEI. Trimming at V came to 6 bases and at J to 5 bases, leaving 5 bases not matched to a gene.

This clonotype was seen a few times. V is TRBV6-2 or TRBV6-3 and J is TRBJ2-1; tentative D call: TRBD2 (5 bases). Germline CDR1 MNHEY, CDR2 SVGEGT. V gave up 5 bases and J gave up 7 bases, with 15 bases separating them. This CDR3 has 14 residues. The CDR3, as DNA: TGTGCCAGCAGTCCCCGGACCGAGGGAAATGAGCAGTTCTTC. Its protein product is CASSPRTEGNEQFF.

This clonotype was seen at least ten times. The chain recombines TRBV7-3 with TRBJ2-3; the D gene is possibly TRBD2 (5 bases). V was cut by 4 bases and J by 1 base, with 9 bases left in between. The CDR3 length is 14 residues. Germline V CDR1 and CDR2: SGHTA, FQGTGA. Here the CDR3 DNA reads TGTGCCAGCAGCTCGGGGATCGGCACAGATACGCAGTATTTT. Residues: CASSSGIGTDTQYF.

The chain links TRBV4-1 to TRBJ1-2, with D uncertain. The CDR3 runs to 16 residues. The germline V gene has CDR1 MGHRA and CDR2 YSYEKL. Trimming stripped 1 base from V and 4 bases from J, with 16 bases between. CDR3 coding DNA: TGCGCCAGCAGCCAAGGAGGTATAATCAACCTCTATGGCTACACCTTC. Translating gives CASSQGGIINLYGYTF.

This clonotype was seen only a few times. CDR3 amino acids: CASSTRAGFENIQYF. The CDR3 bases are TGTGCCAGCAGCACCCGAGCGGGGTTCGAAAACATTCAGTACTTC. This rearrangement joins TRBV3-1 to TRBJ2-4, with TRBD2 matching over 7 bases. The CDR3 sequence is 15 residues long. In germline, CDR1 is LGHDT, CDR2 YNNKEL (reference sequence). Trimming cost V 5 bases and J 5 bases; bases outside gene matches: 9.